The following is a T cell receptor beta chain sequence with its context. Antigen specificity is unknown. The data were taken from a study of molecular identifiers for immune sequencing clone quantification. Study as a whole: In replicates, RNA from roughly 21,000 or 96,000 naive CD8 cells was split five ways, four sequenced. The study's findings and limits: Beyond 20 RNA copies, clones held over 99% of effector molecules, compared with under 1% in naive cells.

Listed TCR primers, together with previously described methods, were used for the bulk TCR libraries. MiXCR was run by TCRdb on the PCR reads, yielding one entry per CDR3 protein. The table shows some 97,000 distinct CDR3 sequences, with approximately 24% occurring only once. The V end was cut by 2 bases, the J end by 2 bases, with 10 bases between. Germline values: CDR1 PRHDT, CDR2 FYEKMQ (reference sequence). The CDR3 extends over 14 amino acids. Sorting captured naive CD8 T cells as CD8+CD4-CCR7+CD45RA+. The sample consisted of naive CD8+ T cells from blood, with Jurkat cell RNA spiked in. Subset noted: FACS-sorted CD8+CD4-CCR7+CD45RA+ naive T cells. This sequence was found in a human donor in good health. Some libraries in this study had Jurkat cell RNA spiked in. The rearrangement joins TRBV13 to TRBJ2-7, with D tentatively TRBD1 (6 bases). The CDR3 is CASSLMAGAYEQYF. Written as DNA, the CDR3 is TGTGCCAGCAGCTTAATGGCAGGGGCCTACGAGCAGTACTTC.